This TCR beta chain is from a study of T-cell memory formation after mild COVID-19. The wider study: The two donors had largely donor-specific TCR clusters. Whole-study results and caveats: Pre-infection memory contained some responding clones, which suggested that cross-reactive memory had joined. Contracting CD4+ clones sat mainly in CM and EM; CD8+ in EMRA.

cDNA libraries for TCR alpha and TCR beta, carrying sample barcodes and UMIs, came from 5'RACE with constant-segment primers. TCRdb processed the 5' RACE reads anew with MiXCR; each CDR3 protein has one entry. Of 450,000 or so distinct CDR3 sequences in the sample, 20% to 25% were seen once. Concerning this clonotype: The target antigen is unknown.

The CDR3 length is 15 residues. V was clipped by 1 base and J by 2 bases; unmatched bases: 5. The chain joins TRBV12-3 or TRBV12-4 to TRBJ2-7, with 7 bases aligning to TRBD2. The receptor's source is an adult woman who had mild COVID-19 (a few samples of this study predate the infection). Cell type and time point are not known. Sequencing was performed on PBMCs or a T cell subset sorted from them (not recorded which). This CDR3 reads CASSLGGEGPYEQYF. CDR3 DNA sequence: TGTGCCAGCAGTTTAGGGGGGGAGGGCCCCTACGAGCAGTACTTC.